These T cell receptor beta chains were read from a single sample in a study of T cells after yellow fever vaccination. A single record per CDR3 protein comes from TCRdb applying MiXCR to the 5' RACE reads. The sample consists of 500,000 to 700,000 distinct CDR3 sequences, roughly a fifth of them appearing once. Sequenced here: PBMCs, sampled 15 days after the yellow fever booster vaccination. The receptor set was obtained from a young man who received the YFV17D yellow fever vaccine. Both conserved end residues are part of each CDR3. The D gene is left open where the match is weak. Not every row has a clone size; where given, it reads once, few, many or a size class.

J: TRBJ1-5; V: TRBV29-1; size: few; D: .; DNA: TGCAGCGTTGCCTGGGGGTCGTTTCAGCCCCAGCATTTT; CDR3: CSVAWGSFQPQHF
J: TRBJ2-3; V: TRBV7-9; size: .; D: .; DNA: TGTGCCGGAGGGGAAGTCTCCGCAGATACGCAGTATTTT; CDR3: CAGGEVSADTQYF
J: TRBJ2-7; V: TRBV27; size: few; D: TRBD1; DNA: TGTGCCAGCAGTTTTCCGGGACAGGCCATTTACGAGCAGTACTTC; CDR3: CASSFPGQAIYEQYF
J: TRBJ1-5; V: TRBV3-1; size: .; D: .; DNA: TGTGCCAGCAGCCAAGAGGGAGTTGGTAATCAGCCCCAGCATTTT; CDR3: CASSQEGVGNQPQHF
J: TRBJ1-4; V: TRBV11-2; size: .; D: .; DNA: TGTGCCAGCAGCGCCGGAGTGGGAGCAACTAATGAAAAACTGTTTTTT; CDR3: CASSAGVGATNEKLFF
J: TRBJ2-7; V: TRBV7-2; size: few; D: .; DNA: TGTGCCAGCAGCTCCCGGGGAGGACTAAAGCAGTACTTC; CDR3: CASSSRGGLKQYF
J: TRBJ1-5; V: TRBV6-2/TRBV6-3; size: once; D: TRBD1; DNA: TGTGCCAGCAGAAGACAGGGCCCGGCCAGCAATCAGCCCCAGCATTTT; CDR3: CASRRQGPASNQPQHF
J: TRBJ2-1; V: TRBV14; size: few; D: TRBD2; DNA: TGTGCCAGCAGCCAAGATTATCGACTAGCGGGCAATGAGCAGTTCTTC; CDR3: CASSQDYRLAGNEQFF
J: TRBJ2-1; V: TRBV5-1; size: .; D: TRBD1; DNA: TGCGCCAGCAGCCGGGACCGGGACAGGGTAACGAATGAGCAGTTCTTC; CDR3: CASSRDRDRVTNEQFF
J: TRBJ2-2; V: TRBV10-2; size: .; D: TRBD1; DNA: TGCGCCAGCAGGTCAGGGGGCGCGAACACCGGGGAGCTGTTTTTT; CDR3: CASRSGGANTGELFF
J: TRBJ1-2; V: TRBV6-1; size: .; D: .; DNA: TGTGCCAGCAGTACCGGTCCCGGACAGCCCCATGGCTACACCTTC; CDR3: CASSTGPGQPHGYTF
J: TRBJ1-1; V: TRBV29-1; size: .; D: TRBD1; DNA: TGCAGCGTTGAAGATCTTTACAGGGGAAGTTTAGCCGCTGAAGCTTTCTTT; CDR3: CSVEDLYRGSLAAEAFF
J: TRBJ2-2; V: TRBV6-1; size: few; D: TRBD1; DNA: TGTGCCAGCGGACCAGGGGGCGCGGCCGGGGAGCTGTTTTTT; CDR3: CASGPGGAAGELFF
J: TRBJ2-5; V: TRBV29-1; size: few; D: .; DNA: TGCAGCGTCACTCCATACCAAGAGACCCAGTACTTC; CDR3: CSVTPYQETQYF
J: TRBJ1-5; V: TRBV6-2/TRBV6-3; size: few; D: .; DNA: TGTGCCAGCAGGGGGGGGGTCTCATCAGCCCAGCATTTT; CDR3: CASRGGVSSAQHF
J: TRBJ2-5; V: TRBV6-2/TRBV6-3; size: few; D: TRBD1; DNA: TGTGCCAGCAGTTACTGGACAGGGTCAGAGACCCAGTACTTC; CDR3: CASSYWTGSETQYF
J: TRBJ2-5; V: TRBV6-5; size: many; D: .; DNA: TGTGCCAGCAGGGACCTCGGGACCCAGTACTTC; CDR3: CASRDLGTQYF